Below, 8 T cell receptor beta chains from the same sample are listed, as sequenced in a study of OX40 agonist ivuxolimab in advanced cancers. TCRdb's table, derived via immunoSEQ multiplex PCR, lists solely in-frame clones and lacks some. This sample has tens of thousands of clones, with approximately 89% found just once. Sequencing was performed on CD4+ or CD8+ T cells sorted from blood, taken in a trial of the OX40 agonist ivuxolimab. These TCRs come from an adult with an advanced solid tumor such as melanoma, head and neck, liver or kidney cancer.

The rearrangement links TRBV9 to TRBJ1-1, with 7 nucleotides matching TRBD1. Trimming took 4 bases from V and 3 from J; bases not matched to a gene: 6. The CDR3 is 14 residues long. The germline gives CDR1 SGDLS, CDR2 YYNGEE. The CDR3 region has the DNA TGTGCCAGCAGCCCAGGGGGGCCCGACACTGAAGCTTTCTTT. Its protein is CASSPGGPDTEAFF.

This clone was picked up one time. Additional DNA sequences in this sample encode the identical CDR3. The rearrangement links TRBV5-1 to TRBJ1-5; maybe TRBD1 (5 bases). Germline V lookup: CDR1 SGHRS, CDR2 YFSETQ. The CDR3 has 15 amino acids. Between the trimmed V and J ends, which lost 0 bases and 6 bases, there was a span of 13 bases. The CDR3 is CASSLEGALGQPQHF. The CDR3 nucleotides read TGCGCCAGCAGCTTGGAAGGGGCACTGGGTCAGCCCCAGCATTTT.

The V gene is TRBV19, the J gene TRBJ2-5; 10 nucleotides align to TRBD2. The germline CDR1 and CDR2 sequences are LNHDA and SQIVND (reference sequence). V lost 5 bases to trimming and J lost 0 bases; unmatched junction nucleotides: 3. The CDR3 consists of 15 residues. Here the CDR3 reads CASSYSGGNQETQYF. The CDR3 DNA follows: TGTGCCAGTAGTTATAGCGGGGGGAACCAAGAGACCCAGTACTTC.

This clone appeared a few times. The chain carries TRBV5-4 and TRBJ2-7; D possibly corresponds to TRBD1 (6 bases). Germline assignment: CDR1 SGHNT and CDR2 YYREEE (reference sequence). This CDR3 is 14 amino acids long. Trimming took 3 bases from V and 7 from J, leaving 17 bases between them. The CDR3 bases are TGTGCCAGCAGCTCGGGACAAGGGGTTGGGGAGCAGTACTTC. Translated: CASSSGQGVGEQYF. The full variable domain, its missing parts supplied by reference TRBV5-4 and TRBJ2-7, is ETGVTQSPTHLIKTRGQQVTLRCSSQSGHNTVSWYQQALGQGPQFIFQYYREEENGRGNFPPRFSGLQFPNYSSELNVNALELDDSALYLCASSSGQGVGEQYFGPGTRLTVT.

About this clone itself: The identical CDR3 is also encoded by other nucleotide sequences in the sample. The gene calls are TRBV30 and TRBJ2-5; TRBD1 is a possible D gene (5 bases). The germline V and J ends were trimmed by 0 bases and 5 bases, with 7 bases remaining between them. Looked up from germline, CDR1 is GTSNPN and CDR2 is SVGIG (reference sequence). The CDR3 covers 12 residues. CDR3 sequence reads: CAWSVRGETQYF. CDR3 nucleotides: TGTGCCTGGAGTGTAAGGGGTGAGACCCAGTACTTC. Based on the CDR3 plus reference TRBV30 and TRBJ2-5, the full variable domain is SQTIHQWPATLVQPVGSPLSLECTVEGTSNPNLYWYRQAAGRGLQLLFYSVGIGQISSEVPQNLSASRPQDRQFILSSKKLLLSDSGFYLCAWSVRGETQYFGPGTRLLVL.

This chain connects TRBV10-3 to TRBJ2-1, with D perhaps TRBD2 (7 bases). The germline CDR1 and CDR2 sequences are ENHRY and SYGVKD. The CDR3 runs 15 residues. Trimming removed 11 bases from V and 0 bases from J, with 17 bases in between. Here the CDR3 DNA reads TGTGCCTCTTGGGAGGGGGGCAGCTCCTACAATGAGCAGTTCTTC. Its translation is CASWEGGSSYNEQFF.

The DNA of the CDR3 is TGTGCCAGCAGCTTGGGTCCCGGGGAGCTGTTTTTT. It specifies CASSLGPGELFF. V usage is TRBV5-8 and J usage is TRBJ2-2; D remains ambiguous. The CDR3 length is 12 residues. CDR1 and CDR2 from the germline V gene are SGHTS and YDEGEE. The V end was cut by 0 bases, the J end by 6 bases, with 3 bases between. Using reference TRBV5-8 and TRBJ2-2 for the parts outside the CDR3, the full variable domain is EAGVTQSPTHLIKTRGQQATLRCSPISGHTSVYWYQQALGLGLQFLLWYDEGEERNRGNFPPRFSGRQFPNYSSELNVNALELEDSALYLCASSLGPGELFFGEGSRLTVL.

V and J are TRBV7-9 and TRBJ1-4, with D unclear. This CDR3 region has 16 residues. V was shortened by 4 bases and J by 0 bases, with 12 bases between the two germline ends. CDR1 is SEHNR, CDR2 FQNEAQ, per germline (reference sequence). The chain's CDR3 is CASSSPAKTTNEKLFF. CDR3 in DNA: TGTGCCAGCAGCTCGCCCGCGAAAACAACTAATGAAAAACTGTTTTTT.